This entry is about one TCR beta chain. Its ends do not fully match the called genes, so a read error is possible. This sample was taken from a study of glioma-infiltrating T cells. This CDR3 has 18 residues. In germline, CDR1 is MDHEN, CDR2 SYDVKM. The iRepertoire nested amplicon-rescue multiplex PCR amplified TCR alpha and beta CDR3s from RNA. TCRdb called the multiplex PCR reads again in MiXCR, with one record for every CDR3 protein. In the table there are about 180,000 distinct CDR3 sequences, about 46% of which are singletons. The sequence was obtained from a human donor with low-grade glioma or glioblastoma, undergoing nonglioma brain surgery, or in good health (not recorded which). Sequencing used glioma tissue, nonneoplastic brain tissue, or PBMCs (not recorded which). The chain is built from TRBV28 and TRBJ2-5; TRBD2 agrees at 9 bases. CDR3 in amino acids: CASSFTPRLAEYQGTQYF. In DNA, the CDR3 is TGTGCCAGCAGTTTTACTCCACGACTAGCGGAATACCAAGGGACCCAGTACTTC.